This T cell receptor beta chain was recovered during a study of blood T cells in healthy people across ages. Drawn from each donor were ten milliliters of peripheral blood. The study isolated at least 6 million PBMCs from each sample. The authors ran a second PCR of about 6 to 11 cycles using a sample-barcoded 5' primer and a J-beta primer mix. Via MiXCR, TCRdb re-called the 5' RACE reads, giving one row per CDR3 protein. This table holds around 1,700,000 distinct CDR3 sequences, roughly 27% found once. The CDR3 contains 12 residues. From germline, CDR1 is MNHEY and CDR2 SMNVEV (reference sequence). After removal of 7 bases from V and 3 bases from J, the junction contained 3 bases not matched to a gene. The table lists this clonotype with a few counts.

The J gene is TRBJ2-7, the V gene TRBV27; 7 bases match TRBD1. The TCR was taken from a young woman in good health. Source material: blood. CDR3 bases: TGTGCCAGCATGGACAGGCACTACGAGCAGTACTTC. This translates into CASMDRHYEQYF.